The 18 T cell receptor beta chains given below trace back to one sample, sequenced in a study of T cell responses to AZD1222 COVID-19 vaccine. Produced via immunoSEQ multiplex PCR; TCRdb's table is partial and in-frame only. The data contain about 120,000 clones, under 95% of them singletons. The starting material was peripheral blood, obtained 28 days after the second AZD1222 dose. All receptors derive from an adult who received the AZD1222 COVID-19 vaccine.

This chain joins TRBV9 and TRBJ2-3; D is undetermined. This CDR3 is built from 15 residues. The germline gives CDR1 SGDLS, CDR2 YYNGEE. Deletions cut 0 bases from V and 2 bases from J, with 10 bases between. The CDR3 coding sequence is TGTGCCAGCAGCGTAGCTGAAGGAGTCACAGATACGCAGTATTTT. Protein: CASSVAEGVTDTQYF.

The V and J genes are TRBV5-1 and TRBJ2-7; D possibly corresponds to TRBD1 (6 bases). V was clipped by 4 bases and J by 5 bases, with 19 bases between them. The CDR3 contains 15 residues. CDR1 SGHRS and CDR2 YFSETQ come from the germline V gene. The CDR3 region has the DNA TGCGCCAGCAGCCTACTACAGGGCCGTGACGACGAGCAGTACTTC. As protein: CASSLLQGRDDEQYF.

The chain combines TRBV3-1 (or the pseudogene TRBV3-2) with TRBJ2-1; D gene ambiguous. Per the germline V gene, CDR1 is LGHDT and CDR2 is YNNKEL (reference sequence). Trimming took off 7 bases at V and 6 bases at J, with 13 bases between the two ends. The CDR3 has 13 amino acids. For the CDR3, the DNA is TGTGCCAGCACCCTTGGACCCCGCAATGAGCAGTTCTTC. Translated, it gives CASTLGPRNEQFF.

V usage is TRBV2 and J usage is TRBJ1-2; D is perhaps TRBD1 (5 bases). This CDR3 comprises 11 residues. V lost 6 bases, J lost 14 bases, and 16 bases lay in between. The germline V gene has CDR1 SNHLY and CDR2 FYNNEI. The CDR3 sequence is CASRVQGVPTF. CDR3 bases: TGTGCCAGCAGGGTGCAGGGTGTGCCAACCTTC.

This chain joins TRBV18 and TRBJ1-1, with 7 bases fitting TRBD1. The germline V gene encodes CDR1 KGHSH and CDR2 LQKENI. The junction had 2 bases not matched to a gene; V was cut back by 1 base and J by 0 bases. The CDR3 covers 15 residues. CDR3 residues: CASSPQTGVNTEAFF. The CDR3 region has the DNA TGTGCCAGCTCACCACAAACAGGGGTGAACACTGAAGCTTTCTTT.

In DNA, the CDR3 is TGTGCCAGCAGTTTCCAGGTCGATGAGCAGTTCTTC. It encodes CASSFQVDEQFF. V usage is TRBV12-3 or TRBV12-4 and J usage is TRBJ2-1; D unclear. The V gene lost 3 bases and the J gene lost 8 bases, with 8 bases spanning the gap. The CDR3 is 12 residues long.

The rearrangement links TRBV6-2 or TRBV6-3 to TRBJ1-4, with D possibly TRBD1 on 5 matching bases. Germline V gene data show CDR1 as MNHEY and CDR2 as SVGEGT. V was cut by 6 bases and J by 0 bases, with 35 bases left in between. This CDR3 has 23 amino acids. CDR3 in amino acids: CASSPNSGGERVTSVTTNEKLFF. The CDR3 region has the DNA TGTGCCAGCAGCCCCAACAGCGGGGGGGAGAGGGTCACCTCAGTCACAACTAATGAAAAACTGTTTTTT.

The V call is TRBV3-1 (or the pseudogene TRBV3-2), the J call TRBJ1-2; D may be TRBD1 (5 bases). CDR3 length equals 14 residues. Germline V gene lookup returns CDR1 LGHDT and CDR2 YNNKEL (reference sequence). The ends were cut back, 3 bases at V and 5 bases at J, with 13 bases in the middle. The CDR3 spells CASSHFGAGYGYTF. CDR3 in DNA: TGTGCCAGCAGCCATTTTGGGGCAGGGTATGGCTACACCTTC.

The chain couples TRBV4-1 to TRBJ2-1; perhaps TRBD1 as D (7 bases). Between the trimmed V and J ends, which lost 2 bases and 0 bases, there was a span of 14 bases. The CDR3 totals 17 residues. In germline, CDR1 is MGHRA, CDR2 YSYEKL. CDR3 DNA sequence: TGCGCCAGCAGCCAACCAGGGGGGATGAGCTCCTACAATGAGCAGTTCTTC. This translates into CASSQPGGMSSYNEQFF.

The chain employs TRBV5-6 and TRBJ1-2; D unresolved. CDR1 and CDR2 from the germline V gene are SGHDT and YYEEEE. The CDR3 loop spans 14 amino acids. V gave up 7 bases and J gave up 2 bases, with 15 bases separating them. CDR3 coding DNA: TGTGCCAGCGGGCCCTTGGACGGAAACTATGGCTACACCTTC. It is translated as CASGPLDGNYGYTF. The full variable domain, rest sourced from reference TRBV5-6 and TRBJ1-2, is DAGVTQSPTHLIKTRGQQVTLRCSPKSGHDTVSWYQQALGQGPQFIFQYYEEEERQRGNFPDRFSGHQFPNYSSELNVNALLLGDSALYLCASGPLDGNYGYTFGSGTRLTVV.

The CDR3 reads CASSGGQGAYEQYF. The CDR3 region has the DNA TGTGCCAGTAGTGGGGGACAGGGAGCCTACGAGCAGTACTTC. The gene calls are TRBV19 and TRBJ2-7; TRBD1 aligns across 9 bases. The CDR3 extends over 14 amino acids. The germline gives CDR1 LNHDA, CDR2 SQIVND (reference sequence). J was trimmed by 2 bases and V by 5 bases; bases with no gene match: 4.

V is TRBV3-1 (or the pseudogene TRBV3-2) and J is TRBJ2-2; 7 nucleotides match TRBD1. With V trimmed by 1 base and J by 4 bases, 3 bases remained unmatched. Per germline, CDR1 LGHDT and CDR2 YNNKEL (reference sequence). This CDR3 has 15 amino acids. This chain's CDR3 is CASSQVTGSTGELFF. As DNA, the CDR3 is TGTGCCAGCAGCCAAGTGACAGGGTCCACCGGGGAGCTGTTTTTT.

Of note for this clone: One end of the junction is discordant with germline, which a read error may explain. The V and J genes are TRBV6-5 and TRBJ1-1; a weak D match, TRBD1 (6 bases). The CDR3 runs 12 residues. The V gene's germline CDR1 is MNHEY and CDR2 SVGAGI. For the CDR3, the DNA is TGTGCCAGCAGTTACACAAGGGGGAAACCTCTCTTT. It is translated as CASSYTRGKPLF.

V gene TRBV7-2 combines with J gene TRBJ1-1, with a weak D call TRBD1 (5 bases). Germline V gene data show CDR1 as SGHTA and CDR2 as FQGNSA. This CDR3 has 15 amino acids. The ends were cut back, 1 base at V and 5 bases at J, with 14 bases in the middle. CDR3 bases: TGTGCCAGCAGCTTAGGTGGAGGGAAGGGGACTGAAGCTTTCTTT. Its translation: CASSLGGGKGTEAFF. Full variable domain (remainder filled in from reference TRBV7-2 and TRBJ1-1): GAGVSQSPSNKVTEKGKDVELRCDPISGHTALYWYRQSLGQGLEFLIYFQGNSAPDKSGLPSDRFSAERTGGSVSTLTIQRTQQEDSAVYLCASSLGGGKGTEAFFGQGTRLTVV.

This clone was seen only once. The chain carries TRBV6-2 or TRBV6-3 and TRBJ2-1; 11 bases are a match to TRBD1. CDR3 length equals 15 residues. Germline CDR1 MNHEY, CDR2 SVGEGT. The V and J ends lost 4 bases and 7 bases, in that order; junction bases with no gene match: 6. The CDR3 reads CASSSWDRGLNEQFF. CDR3 sequence (DNA): TGTGCCAGCAGTTCCTGGGACAGGGGGTTGAATGAGCAGTTCTTC.

Comments on this clone: Mismatch with germline at one junction end may stem from a read error. This chain links TRBV18 with TRBJ2-7, with D perhaps matching TRBD1 (6 bases). CDR1 and CDR2 from the germline V gene are KGHSH and LQKENI. This CDR3 is built from 14 residues. The CDR3 protein is CASSPPGAPYEQYF. The DNA for the CDR3 is TGTGCCAGCTCCCCACCAGGGGCTCCCTACGAGCAGTACTTC.

This chain joins TRBV4-3 and TRBJ2-1; D gene unclear. Germline V gene data show CDR1 as LGHNA and CDR2 as YSLEER. The V end lost 1 base, the J end lost 6 bases, and 13 bases lay between the germline ends. The CDR3 runs to 15 residues. The CDR3 is CASSQAHADLNEQFF. Here the CDR3 DNA reads TGCGCCAGCAGCCAAGCCCACGCGGATCTCAATGAGCAGTTCTTC.

Written as DNA, the CDR3 is TGTGCCAGTAGTTCAGAGGGGAACACTGAAGCTTTCTTT. Its translation is CASSSEGNTEAFF. V and J are TRBV19 and TRBJ1-1; no clear D gene. V lost 5 bases to trimming and J lost 1 base, with 8 bases between them. The length of the CDR3 is 13 residues. Germline V gives CDR1 LNHDA, CDR2 SQIVND (reference sequence).